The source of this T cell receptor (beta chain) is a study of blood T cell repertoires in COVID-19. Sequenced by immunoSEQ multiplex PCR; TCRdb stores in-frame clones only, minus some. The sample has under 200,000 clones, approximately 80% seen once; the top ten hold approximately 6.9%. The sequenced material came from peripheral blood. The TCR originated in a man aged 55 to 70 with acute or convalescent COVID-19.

The CDR3 spells CASQGQFRMGDEQFF. Here the CDR3 DNA reads TGCGCCAGCCAGGGACAATTTCGGATGGGGGATGAGCAGTTCTTC. This chain links TRBV5-1 with TRBJ2-1; possible D gene TRBD1, 6 bases. The V end lost 7 bases, the J end lost 8 bases, and 22 bases lay between the germline ends. Germline loops: CDR1 SGHRS, CDR2 YFSETQ. The CDR3 has 15 amino acids. Looking up the rest from reference TRBV5-1 and TRBJ2-1 gives the full variable domain: KAGVTQTPRYLIKTRGQQVTLSCSPISGHRSVSWYQQTPGQGLQFLFEYFSETQRNKGNFPGRFSGRQFSNSRSEMNVSTLELGDSALYLCASQGQFRMGDEQFFGPGTRLTVL.